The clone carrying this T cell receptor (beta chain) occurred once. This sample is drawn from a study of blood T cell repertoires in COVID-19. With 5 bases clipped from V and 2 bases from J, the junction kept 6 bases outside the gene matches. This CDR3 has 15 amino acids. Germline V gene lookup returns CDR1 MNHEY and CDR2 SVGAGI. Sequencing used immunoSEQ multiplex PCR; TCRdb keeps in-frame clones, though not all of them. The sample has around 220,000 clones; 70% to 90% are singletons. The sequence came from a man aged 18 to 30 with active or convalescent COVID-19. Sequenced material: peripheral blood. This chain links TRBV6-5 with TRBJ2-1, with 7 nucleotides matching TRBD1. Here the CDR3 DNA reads TGTGCCAGCAGTCTGAGGACAGGTGCCTACAATGAGCAGTTCTTC. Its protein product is CASSLRTGAYNEQFF.